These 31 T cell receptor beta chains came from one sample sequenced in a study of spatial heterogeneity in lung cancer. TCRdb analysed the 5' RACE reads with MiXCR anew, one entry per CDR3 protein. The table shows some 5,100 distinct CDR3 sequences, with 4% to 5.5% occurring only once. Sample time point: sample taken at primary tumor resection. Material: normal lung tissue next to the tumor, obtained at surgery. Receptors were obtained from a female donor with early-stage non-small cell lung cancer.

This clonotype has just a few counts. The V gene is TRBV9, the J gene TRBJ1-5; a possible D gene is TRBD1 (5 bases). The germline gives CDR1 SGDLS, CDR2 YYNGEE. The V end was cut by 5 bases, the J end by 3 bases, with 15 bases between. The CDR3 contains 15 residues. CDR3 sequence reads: CASSGNGAINQPQHF. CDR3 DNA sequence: TGTGCCAGCAGTGGGAACGGGGCCATCAATCAGCCCCAGCATTTT.

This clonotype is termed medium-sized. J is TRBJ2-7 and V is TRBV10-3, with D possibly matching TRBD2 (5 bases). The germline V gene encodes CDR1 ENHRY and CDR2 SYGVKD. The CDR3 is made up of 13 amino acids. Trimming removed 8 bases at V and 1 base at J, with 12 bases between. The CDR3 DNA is TGTGCCATCGTAGGAGCGGTTTCCTACGAGCAGTACTTC. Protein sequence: CAIVGAVSYEQYF.

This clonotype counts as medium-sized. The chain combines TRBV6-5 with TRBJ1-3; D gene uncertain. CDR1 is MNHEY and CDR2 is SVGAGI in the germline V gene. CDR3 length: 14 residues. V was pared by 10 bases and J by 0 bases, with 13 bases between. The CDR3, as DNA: TGTGCCACCAGAGTCACCGCCTCTGGAAACACCATATATTTT. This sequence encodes CATRVTASGNTIYF.

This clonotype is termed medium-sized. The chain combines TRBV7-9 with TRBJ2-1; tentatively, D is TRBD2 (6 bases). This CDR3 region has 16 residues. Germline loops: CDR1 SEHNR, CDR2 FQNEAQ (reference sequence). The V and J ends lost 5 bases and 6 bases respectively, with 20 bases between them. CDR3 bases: TGTGCCAGCAGCCCCGGTCCTTCGGGACTGCTCAATGAGCAGTTCTTC. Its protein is CASSPGPSGLLNEQFF.

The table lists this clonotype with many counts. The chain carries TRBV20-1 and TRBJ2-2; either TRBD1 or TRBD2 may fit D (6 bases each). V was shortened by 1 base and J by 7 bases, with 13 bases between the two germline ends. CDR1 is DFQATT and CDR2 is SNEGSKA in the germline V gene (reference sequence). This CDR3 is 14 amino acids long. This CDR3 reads CSARVGRGGGELFF. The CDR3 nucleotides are TGCAGTGCTAGAGTCGGCAGGGGAGGCGGGGAGCTGTTTTTT.

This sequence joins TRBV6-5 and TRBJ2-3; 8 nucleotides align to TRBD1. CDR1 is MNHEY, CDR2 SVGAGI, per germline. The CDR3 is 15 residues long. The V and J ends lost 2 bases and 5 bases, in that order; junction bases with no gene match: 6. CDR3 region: CASSYKDRAGDTQYF. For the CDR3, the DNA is TGTGCCAGCAGTTACAAGGACAGGGCGGGAGATACGCAGTATTTT.

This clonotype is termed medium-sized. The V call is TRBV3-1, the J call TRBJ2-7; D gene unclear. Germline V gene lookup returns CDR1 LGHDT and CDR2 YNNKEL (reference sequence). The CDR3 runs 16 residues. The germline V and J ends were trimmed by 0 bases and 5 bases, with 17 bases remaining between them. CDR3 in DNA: TGTGCCAGCAGCCAAGATACGGGCCCTTCCATCCACGAGCAGTACTTC. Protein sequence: CASSQDTGPSIHEQYF.

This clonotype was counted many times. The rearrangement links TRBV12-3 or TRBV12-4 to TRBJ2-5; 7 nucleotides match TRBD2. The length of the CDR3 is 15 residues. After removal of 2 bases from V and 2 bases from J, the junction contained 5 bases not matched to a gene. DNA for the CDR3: TGTGCCAGCAGTTTAAACTCCGGGGGGCAAGAGACCCAGTACTTC. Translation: CASSLNSGGQETQYF.

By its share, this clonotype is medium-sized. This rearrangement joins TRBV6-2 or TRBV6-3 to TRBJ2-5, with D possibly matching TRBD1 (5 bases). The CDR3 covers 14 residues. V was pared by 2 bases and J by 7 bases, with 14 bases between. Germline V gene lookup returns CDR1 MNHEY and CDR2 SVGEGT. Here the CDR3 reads CASSYELFQGTQYF. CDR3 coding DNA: TGTGCCAGCAGTTACGAACTCTTCCAGGGGACCCAGTACTTC.

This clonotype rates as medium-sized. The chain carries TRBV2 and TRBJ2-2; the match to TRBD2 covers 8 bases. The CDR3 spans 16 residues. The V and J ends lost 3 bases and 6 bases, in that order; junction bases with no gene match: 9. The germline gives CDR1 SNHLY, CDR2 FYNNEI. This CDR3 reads CASSETREGPSGELFF. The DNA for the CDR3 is TGTGCCAGCAGTGAGACCCGGGAGGGCCCCTCCGGGGAGCTGTTTTTT.

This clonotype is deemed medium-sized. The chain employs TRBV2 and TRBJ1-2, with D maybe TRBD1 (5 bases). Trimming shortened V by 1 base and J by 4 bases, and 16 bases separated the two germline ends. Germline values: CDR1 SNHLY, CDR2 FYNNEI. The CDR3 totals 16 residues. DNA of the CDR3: TGTGCCAGCAGTGAAGGTGGAACAGGCACCCTCTATGGCTACACCTTC. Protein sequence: CASSEGGTGTLYGYTF.

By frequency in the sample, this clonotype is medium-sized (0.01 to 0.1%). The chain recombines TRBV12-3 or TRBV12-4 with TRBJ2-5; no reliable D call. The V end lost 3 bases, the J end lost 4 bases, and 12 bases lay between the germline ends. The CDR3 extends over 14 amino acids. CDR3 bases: TGTGCCAGCAGTTTTCTCGCAGGAATAGAGACCCAGTACTTC. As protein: CASSFLAGIETQYF.

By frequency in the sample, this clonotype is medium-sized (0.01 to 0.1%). The CDR3: CSARTGTTNEKLFF. CDR3 DNA sequence: TGCAGTGCTAGAACCGGGACAACTAATGAAAAACTGTTTTTT. The chain links TRBV20-1 to TRBJ1-4; no clear D. The V gene lost 2 bases and the J gene lost 0 bases, with 7 bases spanning the gap. The CDR3 sequence is 14 residues long. CDR1 is DFQATT, CDR2 SNEGSKA, per germline (reference sequence).

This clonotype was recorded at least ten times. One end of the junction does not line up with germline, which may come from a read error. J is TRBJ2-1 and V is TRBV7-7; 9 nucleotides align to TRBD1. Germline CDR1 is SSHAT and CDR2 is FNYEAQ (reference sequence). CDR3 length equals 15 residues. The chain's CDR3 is CASSADRGADNEQFF. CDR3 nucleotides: TGTGCTAGCAGCGCGGACAGGGGCGCCGACAATGAGCAGTTCTTC.

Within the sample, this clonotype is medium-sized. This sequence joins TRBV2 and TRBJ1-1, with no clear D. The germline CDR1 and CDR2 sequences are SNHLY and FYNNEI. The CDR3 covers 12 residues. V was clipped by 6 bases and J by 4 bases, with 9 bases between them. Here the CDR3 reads CASRAESTEAFF. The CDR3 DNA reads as TGTGCCAGCAGGGCGGAATCCACTGAAGCTTTCTTT.

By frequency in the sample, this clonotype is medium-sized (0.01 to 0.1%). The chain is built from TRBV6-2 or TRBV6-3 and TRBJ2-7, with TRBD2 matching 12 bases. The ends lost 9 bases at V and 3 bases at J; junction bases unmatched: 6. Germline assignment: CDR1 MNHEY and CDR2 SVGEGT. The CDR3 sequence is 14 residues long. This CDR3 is CASQTSGSSYEQYF. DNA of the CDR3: TGTGCCAGTCAGACTAGCGGGAGTAGCTACGAGCAGTACTTC.

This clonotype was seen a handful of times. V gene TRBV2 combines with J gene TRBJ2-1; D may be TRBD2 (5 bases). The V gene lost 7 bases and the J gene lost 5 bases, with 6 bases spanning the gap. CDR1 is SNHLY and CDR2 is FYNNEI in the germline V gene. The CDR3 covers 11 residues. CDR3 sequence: CASTGNNEQFF. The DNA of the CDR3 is TGTGCCAGCACCGGGAACAATGAGCAGTTCTTC.

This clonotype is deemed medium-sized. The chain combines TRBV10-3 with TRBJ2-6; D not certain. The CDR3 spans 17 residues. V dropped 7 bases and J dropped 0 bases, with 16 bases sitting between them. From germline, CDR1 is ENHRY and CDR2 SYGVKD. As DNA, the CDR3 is TGTGCCATCAATCCGGGCCCTACCCCCTCTGGGGCCAACGTCCTGACTTTC. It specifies CAINPGPTPSGANVLTF.

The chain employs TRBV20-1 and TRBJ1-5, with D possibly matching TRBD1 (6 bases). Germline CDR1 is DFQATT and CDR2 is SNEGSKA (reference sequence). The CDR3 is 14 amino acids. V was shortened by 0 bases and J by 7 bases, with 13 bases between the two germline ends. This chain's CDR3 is CSARDDGRGQPQHF. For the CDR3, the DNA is TGCAGTGCTAGAGATGATGGCAGGGGACAGCCCCAGCATTTT.

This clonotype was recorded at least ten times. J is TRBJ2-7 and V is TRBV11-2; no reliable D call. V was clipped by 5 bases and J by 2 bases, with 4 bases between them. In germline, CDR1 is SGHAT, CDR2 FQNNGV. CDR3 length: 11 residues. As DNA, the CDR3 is TGTGCCAGCAGCCCGGCCTACGAGCAGTACTTC. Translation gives CASSPAYEQYF.

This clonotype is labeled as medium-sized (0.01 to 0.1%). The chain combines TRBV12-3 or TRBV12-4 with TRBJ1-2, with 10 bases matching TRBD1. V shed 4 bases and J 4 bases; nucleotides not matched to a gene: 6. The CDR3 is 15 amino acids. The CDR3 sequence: CASSWPGQGIYGYTF. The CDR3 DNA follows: TGTGCCAGCAGTTGGCCGGGACAGGGGATCTATGGCTACACCTTC.

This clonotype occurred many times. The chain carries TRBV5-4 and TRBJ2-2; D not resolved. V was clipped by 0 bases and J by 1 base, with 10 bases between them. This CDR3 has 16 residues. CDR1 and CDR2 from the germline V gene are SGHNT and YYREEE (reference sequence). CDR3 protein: CASSLVGLLNTGELFF. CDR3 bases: TGTGCCAGCAGCTTGGTGGGCCTTTTGAACACCGGGGAGCTGTTTTTT.

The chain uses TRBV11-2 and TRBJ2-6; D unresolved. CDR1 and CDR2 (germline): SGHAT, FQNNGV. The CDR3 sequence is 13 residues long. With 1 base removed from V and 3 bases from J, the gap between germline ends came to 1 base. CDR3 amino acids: CASSLGGANVLTF. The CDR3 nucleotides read TGTGCCAGCAGCTTAGGTGGGGCCAACGTCCTGACTTTC. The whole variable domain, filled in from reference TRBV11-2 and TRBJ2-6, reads EAGVAQSPRYKIIEKRQSVAFWCNPISGHATLYWYQQILGQGPKLLIQFQNNGVVDDSQLPKDRFSAERLKGVDSTLKIQPAKLEDSAVYLCASSLGGANVLTFGAGSRLTVL.

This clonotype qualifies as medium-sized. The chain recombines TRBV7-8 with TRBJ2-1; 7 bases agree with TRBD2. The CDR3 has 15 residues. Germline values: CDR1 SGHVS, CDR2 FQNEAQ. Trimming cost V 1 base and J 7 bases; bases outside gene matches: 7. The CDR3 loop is CASSLVLAVGNEQFF. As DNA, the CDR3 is TGTGCCAGCAGCTTAGTCCTAGCGGTTGGGAATGAGCAGTTCTTC.

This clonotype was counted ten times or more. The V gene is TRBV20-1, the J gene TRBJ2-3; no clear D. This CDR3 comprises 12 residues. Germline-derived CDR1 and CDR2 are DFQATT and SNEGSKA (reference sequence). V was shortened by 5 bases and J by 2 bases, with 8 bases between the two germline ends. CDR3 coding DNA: TGCAGTGCTCCCCGCACCACAGATACGCAGTATTTT. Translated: CSAPRTTDTQYF.

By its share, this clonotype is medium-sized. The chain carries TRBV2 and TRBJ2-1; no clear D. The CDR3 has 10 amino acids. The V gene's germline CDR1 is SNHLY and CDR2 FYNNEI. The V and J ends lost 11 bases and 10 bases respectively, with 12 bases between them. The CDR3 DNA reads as TGTGCCCTCAACCTCGACGAGCAGTTCTTC. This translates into CALNLDEQFF.

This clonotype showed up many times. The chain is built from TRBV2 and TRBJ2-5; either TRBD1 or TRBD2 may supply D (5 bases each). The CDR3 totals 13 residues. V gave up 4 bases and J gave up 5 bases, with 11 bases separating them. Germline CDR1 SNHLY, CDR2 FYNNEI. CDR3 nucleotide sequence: TGTGCCAGCAGTGTTGGGGGAGAGGAGACCCAGTACTTC. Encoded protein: CASSVGGEETQYF.

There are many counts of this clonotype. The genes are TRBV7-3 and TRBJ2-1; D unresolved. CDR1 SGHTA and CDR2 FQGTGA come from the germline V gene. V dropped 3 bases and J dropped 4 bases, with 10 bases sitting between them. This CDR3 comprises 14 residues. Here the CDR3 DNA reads TGTGCCAGCAGCTTCGATAATAGTTACAATGAGCAGTTCTTC. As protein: CASSFDNSYNEQFF.

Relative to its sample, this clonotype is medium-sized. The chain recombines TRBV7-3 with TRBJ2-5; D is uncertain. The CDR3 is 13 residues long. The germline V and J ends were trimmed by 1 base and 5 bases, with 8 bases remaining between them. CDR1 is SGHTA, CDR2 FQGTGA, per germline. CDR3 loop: CASSLIPGETQYF. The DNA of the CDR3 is TGTGCCAGCAGCTTAATTCCCGGGGAGACCCAGTACTTC.

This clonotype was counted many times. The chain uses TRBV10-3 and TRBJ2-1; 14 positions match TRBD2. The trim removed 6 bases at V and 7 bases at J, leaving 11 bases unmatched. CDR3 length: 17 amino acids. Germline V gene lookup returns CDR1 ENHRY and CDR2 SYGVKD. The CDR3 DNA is TGTGCCATCAGCGGGTCCTCCTGGACTAGCGGGAGGAATGAGCAGTTCTTC. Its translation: CAISGSSWTSGRNEQFF.

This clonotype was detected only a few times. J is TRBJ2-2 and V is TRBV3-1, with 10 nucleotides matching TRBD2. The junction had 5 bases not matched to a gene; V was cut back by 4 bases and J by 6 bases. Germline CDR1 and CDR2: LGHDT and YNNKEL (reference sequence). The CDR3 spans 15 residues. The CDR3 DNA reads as TGTGCCAGCAGCCTTATAGCGGGAGGCCCCGGGGAGCTGTTTTTT. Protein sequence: CASSLIAGGPGELFF.